This paragraph reports one T cell receptor (beta chain). Its specificity is unknown. PCR employed 60 Vbeta and 13 Jbeta primers. The table came from immunoSEQ multiplex PCR; TCRdb's copy has only in-frame clones and leaves some out. The sample consists of roughly 100,000 clones, 76% of them appearing once. This entry is derived from a study of cytomegalovirus exposure and HLA in healthy donors. General study points: What a later analysis reportedly showed was that an Asian-associated ancestry cluster had fewer N-insertions than the 666-donor mean. In terms of immune exposure information, only CMV serostatus was available. There were a few CMV-associated chains whose specificity for CMV antigens was confirmed in vitro.

V was cut by 7 bases and J by 5 bases, with 15 bases left in between. CDR3 length equals 13 residues. CDR1 is SGHNT and CDR2 is YYREEE in the germline V gene (reference sequence). V and J are TRBV5-4 and TRBJ1-1, with TRBD1 as a possible D gene (6 bases). The sequence came from a man aged 25-45 years in good health and CMV-seropositive. The sample taken for sequencing was PBMCs. The CDR3 reads CASGDNARTEAFF. For the CDR3, the DNA is TGTGCCAGCGGGGACAACGCGCGGACTGAAGCTTTCTTT. The whole variable domain, remainder taken from reference TRBV5-4 and TRBJ1-1, is ETGVTQSPTHLIKTRGQQVTLRCSSQSGHNTVSWYQQALGQGPQFIFQYYREEENGRGNFPPRFSGLQFPNYSSELNVNALELDDSALYLCASGDNARTEAFFGQGTRLTVV.